This T cell receptor beta chain was obtained from a study of blood T cell repertoires in COVID-19. In the study overall: The United States, Italy and Spain were the sources of the acute and convalescent COVID-19 samples.

The method was immunoSEQ multiplex PCR; TCRdb's version includes in-frame clones alone and lacks a portion of them. This table holds roughly 150,000 clones, 80% to 90% found once. The V gene's germline CDR1 is SEHNR and CDR2 FQNEAQ (reference sequence). This CDR3 has 14 amino acids. V lost 1 base and J 4 bases, leaving 10 bases between the germline ends. This chain uses TRBV7-9 with TRBJ1-2; D unclear. The TCR sequence derives from a man between 18 and 35 years old with COVID-19, enrolled during active disease. The material sequenced was peripheral blood. CDR3 DNA sequence: TGTGCCAGCAGCTTAGGAGGTCCTCTCTATGGCTACACCTTC. Translation: CASSLGGPLYGYTF.